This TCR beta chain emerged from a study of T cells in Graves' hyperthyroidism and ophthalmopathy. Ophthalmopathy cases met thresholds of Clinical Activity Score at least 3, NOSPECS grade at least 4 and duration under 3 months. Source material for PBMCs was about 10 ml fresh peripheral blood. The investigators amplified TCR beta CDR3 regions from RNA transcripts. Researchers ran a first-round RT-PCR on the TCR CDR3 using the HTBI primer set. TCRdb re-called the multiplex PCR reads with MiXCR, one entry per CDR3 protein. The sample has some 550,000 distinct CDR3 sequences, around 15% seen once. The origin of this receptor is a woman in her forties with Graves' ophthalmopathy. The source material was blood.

The DNA for the CDR3 is TGCGCCAGCAGCCAGGGACAACAGGGGGCCTACGAGCAGTACTTC. This sequence encodes CASSQGQQGAYEQYF. The genes are TRBV4-1 and TRBJ2-7, with 8 bases aligning to TRBD1. CDR3 length equals 15 residues. The V gene end was trimmed by 3 bases and the J gene end by 2 bases; junction bases not matched to a gene: 6. Per the germline V gene, CDR1 is MGHRA and CDR2 is YSYEKL.